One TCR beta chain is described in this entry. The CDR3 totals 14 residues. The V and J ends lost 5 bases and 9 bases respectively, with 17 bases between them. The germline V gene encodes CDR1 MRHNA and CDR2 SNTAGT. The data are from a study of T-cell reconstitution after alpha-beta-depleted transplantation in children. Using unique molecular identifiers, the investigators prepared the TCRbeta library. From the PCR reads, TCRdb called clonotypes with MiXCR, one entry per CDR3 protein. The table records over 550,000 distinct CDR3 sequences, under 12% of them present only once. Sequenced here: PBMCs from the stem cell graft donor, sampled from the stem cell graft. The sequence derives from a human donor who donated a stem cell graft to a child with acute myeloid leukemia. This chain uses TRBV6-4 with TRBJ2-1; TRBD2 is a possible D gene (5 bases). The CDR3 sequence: CASSLQALEGEQFF. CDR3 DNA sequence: TGTGCCAGCAGTCTTCAGGCCCTAGAGGGTGAGCAGTTCTTC.